This TCR beta chain was profiled in a study of blood T cell repertoires in COVID-19. Study-level background: Sources were T cells, B-cell-depleted T cells, or PBMCs; the material itself was cDNA or gDNA.

Authors' processing steps: Estimates of nucleated cell counts were drawn from the amplification of reference gene primers. Only in-frame clones appear in the TCRdb table, and some are missing; sequencing was by immunoSEQ multiplex PCR. V, J and clone size are those of that table, while D and trimming were read from the DNA. Of about 220,000 clones in the sample, 82% were seen once. This clone was counted a few times. CDR1 is LNHDA, CDR2 SQIVND, per germline (reference sequence). The CDR3 sequence is 14 residues long. V gave up 9 bases and J gave up 4 bases; unmatched junction bases: 7. Patients in Seattle were enrolled during active infection, then followed longitudinally.

The sequence was collected from a woman of 80 years or more with COVID-19, enrolled during active disease. What was sequenced was peripheral blood. The chain joins TRBV19 to TRBJ1-2; 11 positions match TRBD1. The CDR3: CASTGTGGFYGYTF. The CDR3 nucleotides are TGTGCCAGCACAGGGACAGGGGGGTTCTATGGCTACACCTTC.